Listed here is a single T cell receptor beta chain. The repertoire was sequenced with immunoSEQ multiplex PCR; TCRdb's copy has only in-frame clones and lacks some. The sample comprises roughly 72,000 clones, 85% to 95% of which are singletons, and around 0.4% rests with the top ten. The data derive from a study of technical replicates of blood from a few donors. Trimming cost V 4 bases and J 4 bases, with 16 bases left between them. The germline V gene has CDR1 SGHDT and CDR2 YYEEEE. The length of the CDR3 is 15 residues. This receptor was identified in a human donor in good health. The chain has TRBV5-6 and TRBJ2-3, with D perhaps matching TRBD2 (5 bases). The sample taken for sequencing was T cells isolated from PBMCs. CDR3 DNA sequence: TGTGCCAGCAGCCTTCGGGTAGCGAAATCAGATACGCAGTATTTT. Amino acid sequence: CASSLRVAKSDTQYF.